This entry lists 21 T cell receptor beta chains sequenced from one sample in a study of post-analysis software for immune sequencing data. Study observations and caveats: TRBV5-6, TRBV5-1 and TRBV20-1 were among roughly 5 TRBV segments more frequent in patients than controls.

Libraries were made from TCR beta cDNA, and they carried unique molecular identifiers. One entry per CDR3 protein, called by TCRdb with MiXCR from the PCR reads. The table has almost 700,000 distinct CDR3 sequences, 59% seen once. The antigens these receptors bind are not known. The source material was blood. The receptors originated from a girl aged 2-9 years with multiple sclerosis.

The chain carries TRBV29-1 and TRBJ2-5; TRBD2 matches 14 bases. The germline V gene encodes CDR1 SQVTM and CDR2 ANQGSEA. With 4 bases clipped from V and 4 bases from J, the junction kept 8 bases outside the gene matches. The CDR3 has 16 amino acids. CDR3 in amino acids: CSVARLAGGFSETQYF. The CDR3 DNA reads TGCAGCGTTGCACGACTAGCGGGGGGGTTCTCAGAGACCCAGTACTTC. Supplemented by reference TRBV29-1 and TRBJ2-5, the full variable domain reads SAVISQKPSRDICQRGTSLTIQCQVDSQVTMMFWYRQQPGQSLTLIATANQGSEATYESGFVIDKFPISRPNLTFSTLTVSNMSPEDSSIYLCSVARLAGGFSETQYFGPGTRLLVL.

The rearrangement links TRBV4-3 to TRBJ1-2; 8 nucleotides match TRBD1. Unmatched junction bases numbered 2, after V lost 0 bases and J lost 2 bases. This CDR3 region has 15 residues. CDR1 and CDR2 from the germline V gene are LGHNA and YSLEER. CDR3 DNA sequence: TGCGCCAGCAGCCAAGAGGACAGGGCGAACTATGGCTACACCTTC. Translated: CASSQEDRANYGYTF.

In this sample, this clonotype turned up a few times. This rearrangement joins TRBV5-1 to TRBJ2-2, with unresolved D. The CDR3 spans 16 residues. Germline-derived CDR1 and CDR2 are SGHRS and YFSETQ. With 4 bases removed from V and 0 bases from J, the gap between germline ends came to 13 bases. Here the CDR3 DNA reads TGCGCCAGCAGCCCCGGTAGTGGTGCGAACACCGGGGAGCTGTTTTTT. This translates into CASSPGSGANTGELFF.

The chain's CDR3 is CASTVSPNSPLHF. In DNA, the CDR3 is TGTGCCTCGACAGTAAGCCCAAATTCACCCCTCCACTTT. The rearrangement links TRBV10-3 to TRBJ1-6, with a tentative D call TRBD1 (5 bases). Germline loops: CDR1 ENHRY, CDR2 SYGVKD. V was cut by 11 bases and J by 7 bases, with 15 bases left in between. This CDR3 is built from 13 residues.

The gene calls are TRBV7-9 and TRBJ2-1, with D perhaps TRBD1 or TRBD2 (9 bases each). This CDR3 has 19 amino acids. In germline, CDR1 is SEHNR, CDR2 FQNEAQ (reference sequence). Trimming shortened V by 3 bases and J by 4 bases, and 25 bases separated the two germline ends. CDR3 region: CASSLTTGGISGGYNEQFF. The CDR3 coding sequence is TGTGCCAGCAGCTTGACGACAGGGGGGATTAGCGGGGGTTACAATGAGCAGTTCTTC. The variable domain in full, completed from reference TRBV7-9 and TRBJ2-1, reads DTGVSQNPRHKITKRGQNVTFRCDPISEHNRLYWYRQTLGQGPEFLTYFQNEAQLEKSRLLSDRFSAERPKGSFSTLEIQRTEQGDSAMYLCASSLTTGGISGGYNEQFFGPGTRLTVL.

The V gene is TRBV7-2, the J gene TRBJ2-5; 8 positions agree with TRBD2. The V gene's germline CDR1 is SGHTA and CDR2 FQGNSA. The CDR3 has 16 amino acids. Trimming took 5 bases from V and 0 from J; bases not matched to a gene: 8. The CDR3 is CASSPAGVTYQETQYF. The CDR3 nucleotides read TGTGCCAGCAGCCCAGCGGGGGTCACGTACCAAGAGACCCAGTACTTC.

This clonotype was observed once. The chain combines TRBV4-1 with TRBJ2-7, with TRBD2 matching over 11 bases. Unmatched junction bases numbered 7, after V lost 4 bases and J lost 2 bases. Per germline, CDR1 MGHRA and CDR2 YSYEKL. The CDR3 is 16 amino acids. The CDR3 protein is CASSPLGSGRAYEQYF. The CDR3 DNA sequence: TGCGCCAGCAGCCCCCTCGGTAGCGGGAGGGCCTACGAGCAGTACTTC.

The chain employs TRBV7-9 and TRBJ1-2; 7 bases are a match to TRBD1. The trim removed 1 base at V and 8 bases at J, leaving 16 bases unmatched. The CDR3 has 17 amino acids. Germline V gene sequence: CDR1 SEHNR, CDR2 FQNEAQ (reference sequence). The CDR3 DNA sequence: TGTGCCAGCAGCTTAGGCCCCTCGGGACAGAGCCCAGGGGGCTACACCTTC. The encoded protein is CASSLGPSGQSPGGYTF. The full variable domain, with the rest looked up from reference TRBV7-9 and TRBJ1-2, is DTGVSQNPRHKITKRGQNVTFRCDPISEHNRLYWYRQTLGQGPEFLTYFQNEAQLEKSRLLSDRFSAERPKGSFSTLEIQRTEQGDSAMYLCASSLGPSGQSPGGYTFGSGTRLTVV.

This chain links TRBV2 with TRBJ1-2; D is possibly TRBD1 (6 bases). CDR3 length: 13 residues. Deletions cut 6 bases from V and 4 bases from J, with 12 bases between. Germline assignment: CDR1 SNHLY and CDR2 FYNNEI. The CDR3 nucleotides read TGTGCCAGCAGATCAGGGGTGGCCTATGGCTACACCTTC. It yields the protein CASRSGVAYGYTF.

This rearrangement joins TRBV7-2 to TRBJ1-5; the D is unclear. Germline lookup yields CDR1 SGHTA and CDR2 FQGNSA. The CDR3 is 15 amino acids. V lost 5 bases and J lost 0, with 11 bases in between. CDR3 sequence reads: CASSPYRNSNQPQHF. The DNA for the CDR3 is TGTGCCAGCAGCCCCTACCGAAATAGCAATCAGCCCCAGCATTTT.

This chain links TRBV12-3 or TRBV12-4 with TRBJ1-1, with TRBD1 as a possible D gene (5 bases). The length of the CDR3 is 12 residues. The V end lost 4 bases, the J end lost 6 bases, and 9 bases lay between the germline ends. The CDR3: CASSWVGAEAFF. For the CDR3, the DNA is TGTGCCAGCAGTTGGGTGGGGGCTGAAGCTTTCTTT.

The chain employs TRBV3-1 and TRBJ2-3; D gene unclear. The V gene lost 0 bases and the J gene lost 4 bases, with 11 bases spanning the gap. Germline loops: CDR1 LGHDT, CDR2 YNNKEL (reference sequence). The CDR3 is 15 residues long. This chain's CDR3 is CASSQDGPRSDTQYF. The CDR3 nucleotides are TGTGCCAGCAGCCAAGACGGGCCAAGGTCAGATACGCAGTATTTT.

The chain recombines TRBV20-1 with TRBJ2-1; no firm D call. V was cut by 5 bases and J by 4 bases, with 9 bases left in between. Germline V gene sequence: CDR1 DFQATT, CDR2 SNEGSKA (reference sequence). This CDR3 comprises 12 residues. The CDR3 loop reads CSALDPYNEQFF. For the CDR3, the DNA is TGCAGTGCTCTTGACCCTTACAATGAGCAGTTCTTC.

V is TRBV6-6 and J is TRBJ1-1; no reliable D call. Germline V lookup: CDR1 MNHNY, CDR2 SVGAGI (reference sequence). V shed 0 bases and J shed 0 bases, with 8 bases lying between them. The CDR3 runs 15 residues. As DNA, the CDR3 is TGTGCCAGCAGTTACTCCCCAGGTTTGAACACTGAAGCTTTCTTT. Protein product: CASSYSPGLNTEAFF.

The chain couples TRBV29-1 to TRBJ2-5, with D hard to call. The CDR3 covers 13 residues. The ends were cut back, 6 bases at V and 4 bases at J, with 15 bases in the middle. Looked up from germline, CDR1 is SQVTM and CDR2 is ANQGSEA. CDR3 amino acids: CSVLPRTGETQYF. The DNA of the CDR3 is TGCAGCGTCCTTCCCCGGACGGGAGAGACCCAGTACTTC. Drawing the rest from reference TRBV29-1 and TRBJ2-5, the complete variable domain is SAVISQKPSRDICQRGTSLTIQCQVDSQVTMMFWYRQQPGQSLTLIATANQGSEATYESGFVIDKFPISRPNLTFSTLTVSNMSPEDSSIYLCSVLPRTGETQYFGPGTRLLVL.

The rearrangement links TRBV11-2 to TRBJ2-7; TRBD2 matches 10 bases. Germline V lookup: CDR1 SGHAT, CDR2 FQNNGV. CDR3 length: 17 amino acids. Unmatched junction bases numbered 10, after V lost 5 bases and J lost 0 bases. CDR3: CASSPRTSGRSSYEQYF. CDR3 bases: TGTGCCAGCAGCCCAAGGACTAGCGGCCGGAGCTCCTACGAGCAGTACTTC. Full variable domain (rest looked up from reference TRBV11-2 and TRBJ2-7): EAGVAQSPRYKIIEKRQSVAFWCNPISGHATLYWYQQILGQGPKLLIQFQNNGVVDDSQLPKDRFSAERLKGVDSTLKIQPAKLEDSAVYLCASSPRTSGRSSYEQYFGPGTRLTVT.

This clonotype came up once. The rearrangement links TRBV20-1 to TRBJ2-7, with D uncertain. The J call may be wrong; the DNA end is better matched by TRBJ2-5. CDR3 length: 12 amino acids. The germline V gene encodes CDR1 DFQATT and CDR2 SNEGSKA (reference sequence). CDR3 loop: CSARVVEETQYF. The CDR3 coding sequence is TGCAGTGCTAGAGTCGTAGAAGAGACCCAGTACTTC.

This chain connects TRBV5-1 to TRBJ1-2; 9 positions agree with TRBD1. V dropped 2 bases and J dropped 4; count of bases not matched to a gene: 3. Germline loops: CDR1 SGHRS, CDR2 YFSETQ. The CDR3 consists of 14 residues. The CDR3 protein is CASSFGTGTYGYTF. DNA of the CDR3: TGCGCCAGCAGCTTCGGGACAGGGACCTATGGCTACACCTTC.

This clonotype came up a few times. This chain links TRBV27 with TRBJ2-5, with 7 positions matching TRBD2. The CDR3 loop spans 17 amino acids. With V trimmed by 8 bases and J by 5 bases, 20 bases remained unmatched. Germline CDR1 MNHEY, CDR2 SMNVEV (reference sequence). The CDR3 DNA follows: TGTGCCAGCCGACCACCACCCGGGGGGACGTCCGAGGAGACCCAGTACTTC. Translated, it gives CASRPPPGGTSEETQYF.

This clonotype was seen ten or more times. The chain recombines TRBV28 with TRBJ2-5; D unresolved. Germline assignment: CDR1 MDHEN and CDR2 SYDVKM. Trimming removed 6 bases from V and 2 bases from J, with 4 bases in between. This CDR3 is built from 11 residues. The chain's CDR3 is CASRGQETQYF. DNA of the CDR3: TGTGCCAGCAGGGGGCAAGAGACCCAGTACTTC.

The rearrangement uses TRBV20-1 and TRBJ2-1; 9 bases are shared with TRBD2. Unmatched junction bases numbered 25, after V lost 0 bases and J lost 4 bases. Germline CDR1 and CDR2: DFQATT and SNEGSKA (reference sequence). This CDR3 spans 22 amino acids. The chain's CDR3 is CSARDPFGASGESRSIYNEQFF. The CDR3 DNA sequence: TGCAGTGCTAGAGATCCATTTGGGGCTAGCGGGGAATCACGGTCCATATACAATGAGCAGTTCTTC.